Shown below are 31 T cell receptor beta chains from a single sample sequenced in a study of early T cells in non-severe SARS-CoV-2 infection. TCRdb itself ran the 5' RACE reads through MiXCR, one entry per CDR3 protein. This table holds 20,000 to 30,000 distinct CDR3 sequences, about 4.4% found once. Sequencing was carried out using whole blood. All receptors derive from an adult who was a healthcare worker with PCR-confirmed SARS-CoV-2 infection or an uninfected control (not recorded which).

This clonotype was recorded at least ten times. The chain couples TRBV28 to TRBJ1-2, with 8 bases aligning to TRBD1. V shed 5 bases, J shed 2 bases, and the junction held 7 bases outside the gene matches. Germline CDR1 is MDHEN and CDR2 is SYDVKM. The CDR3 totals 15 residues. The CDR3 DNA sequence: TGTGCCAGCAGTCCTTACAGGGGGTCCAACTATGGCTACACCTTC. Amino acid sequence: CASSPYRGSNYGYTF.

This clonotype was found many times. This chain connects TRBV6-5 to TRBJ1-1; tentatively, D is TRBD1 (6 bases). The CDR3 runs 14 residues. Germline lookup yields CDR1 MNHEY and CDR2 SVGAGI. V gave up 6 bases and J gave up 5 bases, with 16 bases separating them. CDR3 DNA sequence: TGTGCCAGCAGACCTGGACAGTCCCGGACTGAAGCTTTCTTT. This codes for CASRPGQSRTEAFF.

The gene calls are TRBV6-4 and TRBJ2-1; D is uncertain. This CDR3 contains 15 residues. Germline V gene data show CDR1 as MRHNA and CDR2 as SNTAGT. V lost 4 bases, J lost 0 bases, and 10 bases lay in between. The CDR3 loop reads CASSGRRYSYNEQFF. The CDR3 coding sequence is TGTGCCAGCAGTGGTCGGAGATACTCCTACAATGAGCAGTTCTTC.

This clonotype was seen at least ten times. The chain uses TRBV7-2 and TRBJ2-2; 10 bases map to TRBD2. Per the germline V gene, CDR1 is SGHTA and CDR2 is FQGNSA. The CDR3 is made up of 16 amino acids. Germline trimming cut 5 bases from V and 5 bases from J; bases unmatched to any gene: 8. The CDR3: CASSLLAGVKTGELFF. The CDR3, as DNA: TGTGCCAGCAGCCTTCTAGCGGGAGTGAAGACCGGGGAGCTGTTTTTT. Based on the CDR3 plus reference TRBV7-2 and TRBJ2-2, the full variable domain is GAGVSQSPSNKVTEKGKDVELRCDPISGHTALYWYRQSLGQGLEFLIYFQGNSAPDKSGLPSDRFSAERTGGSVSTLTIQRTQQEDSAVYLCASSLLAGVKTGELFFGEGSRLTVL.

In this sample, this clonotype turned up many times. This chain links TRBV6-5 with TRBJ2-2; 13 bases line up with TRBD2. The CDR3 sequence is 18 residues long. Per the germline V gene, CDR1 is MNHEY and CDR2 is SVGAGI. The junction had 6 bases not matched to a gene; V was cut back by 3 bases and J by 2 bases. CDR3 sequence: CASSYRTSGSSNTGELFF. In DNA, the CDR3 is TGTGCCAGCAGTTATAGGACTAGCGGGAGTTCTAACACCGGGGAGCTGTTTTTT.

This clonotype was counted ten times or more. The chain's CDR3 is CSVDGRGTEAFF. CDR3 DNA sequence: TGCAGCGTTGACGGGCGGGGCACTGAAGCTTTCTTT. The chain joins TRBV29-1 to TRBJ1-1, with no clear D. The CDR3 covers 12 residues. Germline V gene sequence: CDR1 SQVTM, CDR2 ANQGSEA. V was clipped by 3 bases and J by 4 bases, with 9 bases between them.

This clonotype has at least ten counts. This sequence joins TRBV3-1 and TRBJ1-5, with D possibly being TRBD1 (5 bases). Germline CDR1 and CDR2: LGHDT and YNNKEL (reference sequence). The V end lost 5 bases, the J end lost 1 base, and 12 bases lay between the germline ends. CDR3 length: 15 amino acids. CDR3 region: CASSETTASNQPQHF. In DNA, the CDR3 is TGTGCCAGCAGCGAGACGACAGCCAGCAATCAGCCCCAGCATTTT. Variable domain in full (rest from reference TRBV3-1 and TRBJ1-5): DTAVSQTPKYLVTQMGNDKSIKCEQNLGHDTMYWYKQDSKKFLKIMFSYNNKELIINETVPNRFSPKSPDKAHLNLHINSLELGDSAVYFCASSETTASNQPQHFGDGTRLSIL.

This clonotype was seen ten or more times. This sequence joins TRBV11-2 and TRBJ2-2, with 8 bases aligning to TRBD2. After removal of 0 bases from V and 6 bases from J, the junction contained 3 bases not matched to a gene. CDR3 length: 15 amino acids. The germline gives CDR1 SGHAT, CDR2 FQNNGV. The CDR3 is CASSLDGRDAGELFF. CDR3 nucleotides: TGTGCCAGCAGCTTAGACGGGAGGGACGCCGGGGAGCTGTTTTTT.

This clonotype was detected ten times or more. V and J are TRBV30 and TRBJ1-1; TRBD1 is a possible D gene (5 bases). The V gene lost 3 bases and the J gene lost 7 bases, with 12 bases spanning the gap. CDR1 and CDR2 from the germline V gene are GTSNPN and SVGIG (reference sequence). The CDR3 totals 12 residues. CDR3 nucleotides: TGTGCCTGGAGGGGGGGAAGGGGTGAAGCTTTCTTT. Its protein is CAWRGGRGEAFF.

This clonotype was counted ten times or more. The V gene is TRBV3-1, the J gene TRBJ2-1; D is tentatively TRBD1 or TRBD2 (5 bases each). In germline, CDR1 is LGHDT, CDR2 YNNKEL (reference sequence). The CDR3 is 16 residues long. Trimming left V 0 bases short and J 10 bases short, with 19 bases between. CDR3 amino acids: CASSQDREWGRREQFF. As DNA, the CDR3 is TGTGCCAGCAGCCAAGATCGGGAATGGGGCAGGAGAGAGCAGTTCTTC.

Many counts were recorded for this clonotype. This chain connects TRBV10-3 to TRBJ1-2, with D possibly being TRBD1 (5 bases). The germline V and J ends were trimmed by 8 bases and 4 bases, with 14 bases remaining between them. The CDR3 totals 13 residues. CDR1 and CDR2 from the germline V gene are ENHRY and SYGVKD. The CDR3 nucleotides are TGTGCCATCTCACGGGGGGATAGCTATGGCTACACCTTC. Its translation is CAISRGDSYGYTF.

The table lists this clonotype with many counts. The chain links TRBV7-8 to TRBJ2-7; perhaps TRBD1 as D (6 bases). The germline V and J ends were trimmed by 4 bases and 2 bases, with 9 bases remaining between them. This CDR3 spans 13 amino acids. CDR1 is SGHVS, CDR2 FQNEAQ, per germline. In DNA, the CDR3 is TGTGCCAGCAGCTCGCGGACAGCCTACGAGCAGTACTTC. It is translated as CASSSRTAYEQYF. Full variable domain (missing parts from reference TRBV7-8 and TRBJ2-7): GAGVSQSPRYKVAKRGQDVALRCDPISGHVSLFWYQQALGQGPEFLTYFQNEAQLDKSGLPSDRFFAERPEGSVSTLKIQRTQQEDSAVYLCASSSRTAYEQYFGPGTRLTVT.

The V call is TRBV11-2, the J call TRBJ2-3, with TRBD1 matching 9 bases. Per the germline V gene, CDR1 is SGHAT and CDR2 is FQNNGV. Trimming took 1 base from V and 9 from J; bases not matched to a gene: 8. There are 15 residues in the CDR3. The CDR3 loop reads CASSLGTGGIRTQYF. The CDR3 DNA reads TGTGCCAGCAGCTTAGGAACAGGGGGCATCAGGACGCAGTATTTT.

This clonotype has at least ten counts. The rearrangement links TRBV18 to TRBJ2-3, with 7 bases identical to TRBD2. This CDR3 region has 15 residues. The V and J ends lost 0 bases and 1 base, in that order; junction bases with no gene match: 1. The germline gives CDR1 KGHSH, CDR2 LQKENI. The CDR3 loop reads CASSPPREGTDTQYF. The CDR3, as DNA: TGTGCCAGCTCACCACCCCGGGAGGGCACAGATACGCAGTATTTT.

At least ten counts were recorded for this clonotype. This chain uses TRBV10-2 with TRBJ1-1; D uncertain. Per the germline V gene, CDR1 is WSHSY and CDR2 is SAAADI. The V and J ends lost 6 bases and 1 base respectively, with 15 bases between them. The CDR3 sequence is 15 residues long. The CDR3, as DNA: TGCGCCAGCAGCGCTCGAGGACGGCCGAACACTGAAGCTTTCTTT. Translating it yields CASSARGRPNTEAFF.

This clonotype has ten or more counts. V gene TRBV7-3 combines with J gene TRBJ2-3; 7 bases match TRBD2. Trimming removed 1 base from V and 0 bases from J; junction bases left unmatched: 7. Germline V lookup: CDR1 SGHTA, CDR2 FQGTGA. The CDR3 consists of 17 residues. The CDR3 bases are TGTGCCAGCAGCTTAATGGCTAGCGGAGGCAGCACAGATACGCAGTATTTT. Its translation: CASSLMASGGSTDTQYF.

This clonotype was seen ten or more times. The CDR3 DNA is TGTGCCAGTAGTTCACGGACAGGGGGCTACGAGCAGTACTTC. Encoded protein: CASSSRTGGYEQYF. V and J are TRBV19 and TRBJ2-7, with 10 nucleotides matching TRBD1. Germline V gene sequence: CDR1 LNHDA, CDR2 SQIVND (reference sequence). This CDR3 is 14 amino acids long. V lost 5 bases, J lost 3 bases, and 4 bases stayed unmatched. Full variable domain (missing parts from reference TRBV19 and TRBJ2-7): DGGITQSPKYLFRKEGQNVTLSCEQNLNHDAMYWYRQDPGQGLRLIYYSQIVNDFQKGDIAEGYSVSREKKESFPLTVTSAQKNPTAFYLCASSSRTGGYEQYFGPGTRLTVT.

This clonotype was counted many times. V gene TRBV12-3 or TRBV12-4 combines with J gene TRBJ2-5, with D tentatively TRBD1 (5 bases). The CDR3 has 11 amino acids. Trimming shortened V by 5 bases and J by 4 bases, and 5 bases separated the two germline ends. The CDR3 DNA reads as TGTGCCAGCAGTACAGGAGAGACCCAGTACTTC. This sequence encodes CASSTGETQYF.

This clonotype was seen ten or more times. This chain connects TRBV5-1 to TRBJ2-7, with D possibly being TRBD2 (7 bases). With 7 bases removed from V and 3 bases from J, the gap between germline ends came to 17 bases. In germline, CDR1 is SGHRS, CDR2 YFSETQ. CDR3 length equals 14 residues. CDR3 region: CASRLGGAGYEQYF. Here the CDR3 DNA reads TGCGCCAGCCGCCTTGGGGGGGCTGGCTACGAGCAGTACTTC. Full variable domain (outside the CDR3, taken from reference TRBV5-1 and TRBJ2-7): KAGVTQTPRYLIKTRGQQVTLSCSPISGHRSVSWYQQTPGQGLQFLFEYFSETQRNKGNFPGRFSGRQFSNSRSEMNVSTLELGDSALYLCASRLGGAGYEQYFGPGTRLTVT.

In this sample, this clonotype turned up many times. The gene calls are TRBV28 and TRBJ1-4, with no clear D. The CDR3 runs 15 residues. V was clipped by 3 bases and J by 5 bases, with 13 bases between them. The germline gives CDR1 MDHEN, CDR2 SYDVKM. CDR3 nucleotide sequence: TGTGCCAGCAGTTTTAGAACTTCCGAGAATGAAAAACTGTTTTTT. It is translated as CASSFRTSENEKLFF. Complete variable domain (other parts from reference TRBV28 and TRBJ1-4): DVKVTQSSRYLVKRTGEKVFLECVQDMDHENMFWYRQDPGLGLRLIYFSYDVKMKEKGDIPEGYSVSREKKERFSLILESASTNQTSMYLCASSFRTSENEKLFFGSGTQLSVL.

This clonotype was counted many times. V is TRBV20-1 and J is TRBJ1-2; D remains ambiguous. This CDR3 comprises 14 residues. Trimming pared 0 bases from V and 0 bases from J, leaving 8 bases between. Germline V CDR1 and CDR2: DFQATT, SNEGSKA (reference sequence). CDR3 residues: CSARDSGANYGYTF. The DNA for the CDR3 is TGCAGTGCTAGAGATTCAGGAGCTAACTATGGCTACACCTTC.

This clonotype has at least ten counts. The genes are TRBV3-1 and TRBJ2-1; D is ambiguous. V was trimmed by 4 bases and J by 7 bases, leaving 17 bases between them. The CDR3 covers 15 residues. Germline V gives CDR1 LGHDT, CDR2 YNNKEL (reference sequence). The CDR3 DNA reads TGTGCCAGCAGCCCCTACCAGAGACCAACAAATGAGCAGTTCTTC. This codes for CASSPYQRPTNEQFF.

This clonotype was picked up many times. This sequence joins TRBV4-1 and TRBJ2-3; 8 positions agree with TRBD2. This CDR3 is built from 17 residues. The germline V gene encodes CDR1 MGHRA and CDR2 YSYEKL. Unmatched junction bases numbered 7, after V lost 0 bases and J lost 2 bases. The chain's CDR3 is CASSQERLARNTDTQYF. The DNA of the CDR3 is TGCGCCAGCAGCCAAGAACGACTAGCGCGCAACACAGATACGCAGTATTTT.

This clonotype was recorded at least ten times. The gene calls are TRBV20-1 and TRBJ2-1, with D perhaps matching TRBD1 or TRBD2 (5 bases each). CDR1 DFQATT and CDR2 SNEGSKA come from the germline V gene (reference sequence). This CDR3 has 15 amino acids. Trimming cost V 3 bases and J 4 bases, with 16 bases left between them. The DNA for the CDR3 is TGCAGTGCTAGGCATCGTGGGGACCGGTACAATGAGCAGTTCTTC. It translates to CSARHRGDRYNEQFF.

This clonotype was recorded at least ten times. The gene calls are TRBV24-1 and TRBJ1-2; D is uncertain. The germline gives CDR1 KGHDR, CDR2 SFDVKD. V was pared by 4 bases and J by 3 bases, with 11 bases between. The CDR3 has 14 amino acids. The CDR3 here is CATSDPSKDYGYTF. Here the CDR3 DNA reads TGTGCCACCAGTGACCCTTCCAAGGACTATGGCTACACCTTC.

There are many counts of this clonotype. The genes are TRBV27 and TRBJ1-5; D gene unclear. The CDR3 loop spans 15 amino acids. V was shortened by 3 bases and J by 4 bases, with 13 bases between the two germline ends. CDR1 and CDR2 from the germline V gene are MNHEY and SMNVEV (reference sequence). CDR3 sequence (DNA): TGTGCCAGCAGTTTGAGTCAGTCCTGGAATCAGCCCCAGCATTTT. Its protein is CASSLSQSWNQPQHF.

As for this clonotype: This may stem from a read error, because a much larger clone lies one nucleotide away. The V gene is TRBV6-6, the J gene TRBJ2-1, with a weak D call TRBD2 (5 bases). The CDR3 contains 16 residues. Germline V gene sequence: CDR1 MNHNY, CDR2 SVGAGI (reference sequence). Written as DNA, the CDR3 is TGTGTCAGCAGTTCAACGGACTCCATAATAGGGAATGAGCAGTTCTTC. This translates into CVSSSTDSIIGNEQFF.

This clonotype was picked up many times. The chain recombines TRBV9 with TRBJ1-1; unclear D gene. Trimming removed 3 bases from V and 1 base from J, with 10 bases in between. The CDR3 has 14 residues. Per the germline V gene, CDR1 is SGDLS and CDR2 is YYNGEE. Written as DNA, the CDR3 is TGTGCCAGCAGCGCCGGGCTTCAGAACACTGAAGCTTTCTTT. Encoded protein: CASSAGLQNTEAFF.

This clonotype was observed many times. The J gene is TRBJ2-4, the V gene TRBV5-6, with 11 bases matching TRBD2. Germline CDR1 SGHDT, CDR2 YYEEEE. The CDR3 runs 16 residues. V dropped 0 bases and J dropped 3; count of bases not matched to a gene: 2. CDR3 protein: CASSLALAGGKNIQYF. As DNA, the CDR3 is TGTGCCAGCAGCTTGGCCCTAGCGGGAGGCAAAAACATTCAGTACTTC.

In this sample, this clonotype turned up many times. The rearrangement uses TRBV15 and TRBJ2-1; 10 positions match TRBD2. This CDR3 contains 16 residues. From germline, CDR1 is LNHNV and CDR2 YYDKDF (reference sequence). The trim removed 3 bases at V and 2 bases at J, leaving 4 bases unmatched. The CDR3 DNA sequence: TGTGCCACCAGCAGTCTAGCGGGAGCCCCCTACAATGAGCAGTTCTTC. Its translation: CATSSLAGAPYNEQFF. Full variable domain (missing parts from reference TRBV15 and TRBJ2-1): DAMVIQNPRYQVTQFGKPVTLSCSQTLNHNVMYWYQQKSSQAPKLLFHYYDKDFNNEADTPDNFQSRRPNTSFCFLDIRSPGLGDTAMYLCATSSLAGAPYNEQFFGPGTRLTVL.

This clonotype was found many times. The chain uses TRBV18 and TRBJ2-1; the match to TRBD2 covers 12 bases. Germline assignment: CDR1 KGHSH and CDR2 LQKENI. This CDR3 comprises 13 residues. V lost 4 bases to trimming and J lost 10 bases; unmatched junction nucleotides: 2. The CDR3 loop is CASSLGTSGEQFF. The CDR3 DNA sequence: TGTGCCAGCTCACTGGGGACTAGCGGGGAGCAGTTCTTC.